The entry below gives a single T cell receptor (beta chain) sequence along with its context. Germline V lookup: CDR1 MNHNY, CDR2 SVGAGI (reference sequence). The V and J ends lost 2 bases and 0 bases, in that order; junction bases with no gene match: 0. CDR3 length: 15 residues. The data are from a study of blood T cell repertoires in COVID-19. In the study overall: Material from acute and convalescent COVID-19 was sourced from the United States, Italy and Spain. Sample material is recorded as cDNA or gDNA derived from T cells, B-cell-depleted T cells, or PBMCs.

Original methodology: Estimation of nucleated cell counts relied on the amplification of reference gene primers. TCRdb's table, derived via immunoSEQ multiplex PCR, lists solely in-frame clones and lacks some. D and trimming come from the DNA, and the V and J calls and clone size come from that table. The data show under 200,000 clones, about nine tenths seen once. The sequence was obtained from a man aged 18 to 30 with acute or convalescent COVID-19. Sequenced: peripheral blood. This rearrangement joins TRBV6-6 to TRBJ2-3, with 9 bases aligning to TRBD2. Written as DNA, the CDR3 is TGTGCCAGCAGTTACCTAGCGGGAAGCACAGATACGCAGTATTTT. Amino acid sequence: CASSYLAGSTDTQYF.